This T cell receptor beta chain was identified during a study of cytomegalovirus exposure and HLA in healthy donors. Regarding this clone: Its antigen is not known.

Study observations and caveats: It was reportedly the case that the classifier diagnosed cytomegalovirus status with high specificity and sensitivity.

The CDR3 contains 17 residues. The study ran its PCR with 60 Vbeta and 13 Jbeta primers. TCRdb's table, derived via immunoSEQ multiplex PCR, lists solely in-frame clones and lacks some. This sample has 50,000 to 65,000 clones, with approximately 72% found just once. This sequence joins TRBV12-2 and TRBJ2-4; the table's D call, TRBD2, was not checked against the DNA. TRBV12-2 is a listed pseudogene. Sequences were obtained from PBMCs. The sequence derives from a man aged 50 or older in good health and CMV-seropositive. For the CDR3, the DNA is TGTGCAAGTCGCTTTAGCGCGAGGTGTGGGGCCAAAAACATTCAGTACTTC. Translated: CASRFSARCGAKNIQYF.